One and the same sample provided the 15 T cell receptor beta chains below, sequenced in a study of CD8+CD57+ T cells in acquired aplastic anemia. Genomic DNA constituted the template upon which TCR beta VDJ and CDR3 profiling was performed. TCRdb reprocessed the reads via MiXCR and lists one record per CDR3 protein. Among more than 150,000 distinct CDR3 sequences, around 50% were seen once, and the ten largest hold 10% to 15%. For sequencing, patients were chosen who had shown expansion of CD8+CD57+ cells by flow cytometry. Sequencing input: sorted CD4+, CD8+, or CD8+CD57+ T cells (not recorded which) from PBMCs. The source is a human donor with aplastic anemia.

As to this clonotype: A junction end diverges from the germline sequence, so it may reflect a read error. The chain couples TRBV10-2 to TRBJ1-1, with D maybe TRBD1 (5 bases). Germline values: CDR1 WSHSY, CDR2 SAAADI. The CDR3 contains 15 residues. The CDR3 loop is CASSESSRGGTGAFF. Written as DNA, the CDR3 is TGCGCCAGCAGTGAGTCGTCGAGGGGAGGCACTGGAGCTTTCTTT.

This clonotype was counted ten times or more. This chain links TRBV6-6 with TRBJ2-5; D is unclear. Germline CDR1 is MNHNY and CDR2 is SVGAGI (reference sequence). V was trimmed by 5 bases and J by 2 bases, leaving 6 bases between them. CDR3 length: 12 residues. CDR3 in DNA: TGTGCCAGCAGTGGGGTACAAGAGACCCAGTACTTC. Protein sequence: CASSGVQETQYF.

The sample holds a few counts of this clonotype. The gene calls are TRBV7-6 and TRBJ2-7, with D perhaps matching TRBD1 or TRBD2 (5 bases each). V lost 5 bases, J lost 11 bases, and 25 bases lay in between. Germline lookup yields CDR1 SGHVS and CDR2 FNYEAQ. This CDR3 spans 15 amino acids. The CDR3 nucleotides are TGTGCCAGCAGCCCCGATGGCCAGGGTCCTACGAGGGAGTACTTC. Amino acid sequence: CASSPDGQGPTREYF. Supplemented by reference TRBV7-6 and TRBJ2-7, the full variable domain reads GAGVSQSPRYKVTKRGQDVALRCDPISGHVSLYWYRQALGQGPEFLTYFNYEAQQDKSGLPNDRFSAERPEGSISTLTIQRTEQRDSAMYRCASSPDGQGPTREYFGPGTRLTVT.

The rearrangement links TRBV29-1 to TRBJ1-5, with 7 bases lining up with TRBD1. The V and J ends lost 4 bases and 4 bases, in that order; junction bases with no gene match: 1. Per germline, CDR1 SQVTM and CDR2 ANQGSEA. The CDR3 length is 12 residues. The DNA of the CDR3 is TGCAGCGTTGCGGACAGGAATCAGCCCCAGCATTTT. Amino acids: CSVADRNQPQHF. The complete variable domain, with remaining parts taken from reference TRBV29-1 and TRBJ1-5, reads SAVISQKPSRDICQRGTSLTIQCQVDSQVTMMFWYRQQPGQSLTLIATANQGSEATYESGFVIDKFPISRPNLTFSTLTVSNMSPEDSSIYLCSVADRNQPQHFGDGTRLSIL.

There are many counts of this clonotype. The CDR3 DNA sequence: TGTGCCAGCAGCGCCGAATTACAGGAGAAACTGTTTTTT. It is translated as CASSAELQEKLFF. This chain connects TRBV9 to TRBJ1-4, with D perhaps matching TRBD1 (5 bases). Germline CDR1 is SGDLS and CDR2 is YYNGEE. The CDR3 is made up of 13 amino acids. The ends were cut back, 3 bases at V and 11 bases at J, with 14 bases in the middle.

The chain carries TRBV20-1 and TRBJ2-3; D is undetermined. There are 10 residues in the CDR3. V lost 4 bases and J lost 10, with 9 bases in between. From germline, CDR1 is DFQATT and CDR2 SNEGSKA (reference sequence). The CDR3 DNA reads TGCAGTGCTAAAGCTAGTGCGCAGTATTTT. This encodes CSAKASAQYF.

This chain links TRBV18 with TRBJ2-7; no clear D. Germline V lookup: CDR1 KGHSH, CDR2 LQKENI. The CDR3 has 14 residues. V lost 3 bases and J 6 bases, leaving 15 bases between the germline ends. This CDR3 is CASSPRTGGVEQYF. CDR3 DNA sequence: TGTGCCAGCTCACCGCGGACCGGTGGGGTCGAGCAGTACTTC.

This clonotype has at least ten counts. V gene TRBV5-5 combines with J gene TRBJ1-3; D is uncertain. V was clipped by 1 base and J by 2 bases, with 13 bases between them. This CDR3 is 16 amino acids long. Germline CDR1 reads SGHKS; CDR2 reads YYEKEE (reference sequence). This chain's CDR3 is CASSLFGSSTGNTIYF. Here the CDR3 DNA reads TGTGCCAGCAGCTTGTTTGGGTCCTCCACTGGAAACACCATATATTTT. The variable domain in full, with the rest retrieved from reference TRBV5-5 and TRBJ1-3, is DAGVTQSPTHLIKTRGQQVTLRCSPISGHKSVSWYQQVLGQGPQFIFQYYEKEERGRGNFPDRFSARQFPNYSSELNVNALLLGDSALYLCASSLFGSSTGNTIYFGEGSWLTVV.

The chain employs TRBV6-1 and TRBJ2-3; D may match TRBD1 or TRBD2 (5 bases each). Trimming took 8 bases from V and 3 from J, leaving 15 bases between them. The CDR3 contains 14 residues. Germline CDR1 MNHNS, CDR2 SASEGT. CDR3 sequence reads: CASVLRGETDTQYF. For the CDR3, the DNA is TGTGCCAGCGTCCTACGGGGCGAAACAGATACGCAGTATTTT.

The chain has TRBV11-2 and TRBJ2-1; 11 bases fit TRBD2. Germline CDR1 is SGHAT and CDR2 is FQNNGV. This CDR3 comprises 19 residues. V lost 1 base to trimming and J lost 0 bases; unmatched junction nucleotides: 8. CDR3 coding DNA: TGTGCCAGCAGCTTAGGTCACTTCGGGACTAGCGGCTCCTACAATGAGCAGTTCTTC. Translating it yields CASSLGHFGTSGSYNEQFF. The full variable domain, its missing parts supplied by reference TRBV11-2 and TRBJ2-1, is EAGVAQSPRYKIIEKRQSVAFWCNPISGHATLYWYQQILGQGPKLLIQFQNNGVVDDSQLPKDRFSAERLKGVDSTLKIQPAKLEDSAVYLCASSLGHFGTSGSYNEQFFGPGTRLTVL.

This clonotype was detected ten times or more. This chain links TRBV12-3 or TRBV12-4 with TRBJ2-3; D remains unclear. V dropped 11 bases and J dropped 3 bases, with 15 bases sitting between them. This CDR3 comprises 13 residues. CDR3 residues: CASSPFATDTQYF. DNA of the CDR3: TGTGCCTCCAGTCCCTTTGCTACAGATACGCAGTATTTT.

This clonotype appeared a single time. This chain uses TRBV19 with TRBJ2-5; 9 bases agree with TRBD1. Trimming removed 6 bases from V and 2 bases from J; junction bases left unmatched: 10. This CDR3 spans 16 amino acids. Looked up from germline, CDR1 is LNHDA and CDR2 is SQIVND (reference sequence). CDR3 sequence: CASSTSDRGFQETQYF. DNA for the CDR3: TGTGCCAGTAGCACTTCAGACAGGGGGTTTCAAGAGACCCAGTACTTC.

This clonotype showed up just once. Its ends do not fully match the called genes, so a read error is possible. The rearrangement links TRBV4-1 to TRBJ1-5; D is ambiguous. Germline lookup yields CDR1 MGHRA and CDR2 YSYEKL. This CDR3 contains 14 residues. The CDR3 region has the DNA TGCGCCAGCGGCCAAATAACCACAAATCAGCCCCAGCATTTT. This gives the protein CASGQITTNQPQHF.

The chain links TRBV15 to TRBJ2-7; the D gene is possibly TRBD1 (6 bases). Germline V lookup: CDR1 LNHNV, CDR2 YYDKDF (reference sequence). Trimming pared 0 bases from V and 6 bases from J, leaving 15 bases between. The CDR3 consists of 15 residues. CDR3 protein: CATSRDPHRASEQYF. The DNA of the CDR3 is TGTGCCACCAGCAGAGATCCCCACAGGGCATCCGAGCAGTACTTC. The full variable domain, with the rest looked up from reference TRBV15 and TRBJ2-7, is DAMVIQNPRYQVTQFGKPVTLSCSQTLNHNVMYWYQQKSSQAPKLLFHYYDKDFNNEADTPDNFQSRRPNTSFCFLDIRSPGLGDTAMYLCATSRDPHRASEQYFGPGTRLTVT.

As concerns this clonotype: A much more abundant neighbour one base away suggests this may be a read error. The chain recombines TRBV5-1 with TRBJ2-3; D possibly corresponds to TRBD2 (5 bases). The CDR3 contains 15 residues. Germline V gene data show CDR1 as SGHRS and CDR2 as YFSETQ. This chain's CDR3 is CASSLSRGSTDTPYF. DNA for the CDR3: TGCGCCAGCAGCTTGTCTCGGGGTAGCACAGATACGCCGTATTTT.